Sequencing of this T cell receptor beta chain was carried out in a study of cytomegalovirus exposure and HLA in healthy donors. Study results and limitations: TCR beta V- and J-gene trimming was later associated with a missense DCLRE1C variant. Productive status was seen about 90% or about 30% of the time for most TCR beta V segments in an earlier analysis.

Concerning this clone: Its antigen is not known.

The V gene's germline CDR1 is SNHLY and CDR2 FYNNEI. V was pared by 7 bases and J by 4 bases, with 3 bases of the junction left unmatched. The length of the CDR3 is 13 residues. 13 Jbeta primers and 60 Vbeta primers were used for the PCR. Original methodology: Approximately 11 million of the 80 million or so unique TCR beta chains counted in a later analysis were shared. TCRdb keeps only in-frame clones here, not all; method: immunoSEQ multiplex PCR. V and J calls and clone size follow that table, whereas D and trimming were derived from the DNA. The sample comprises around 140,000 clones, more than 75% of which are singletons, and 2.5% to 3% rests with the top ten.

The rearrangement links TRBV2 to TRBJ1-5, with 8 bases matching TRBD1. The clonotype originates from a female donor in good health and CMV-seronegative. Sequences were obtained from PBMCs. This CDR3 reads CASMWDRNQPQHF. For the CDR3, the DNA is TGTGCCAGCATGTGGGACAGGAATCAGCCCCAGCATTTT.